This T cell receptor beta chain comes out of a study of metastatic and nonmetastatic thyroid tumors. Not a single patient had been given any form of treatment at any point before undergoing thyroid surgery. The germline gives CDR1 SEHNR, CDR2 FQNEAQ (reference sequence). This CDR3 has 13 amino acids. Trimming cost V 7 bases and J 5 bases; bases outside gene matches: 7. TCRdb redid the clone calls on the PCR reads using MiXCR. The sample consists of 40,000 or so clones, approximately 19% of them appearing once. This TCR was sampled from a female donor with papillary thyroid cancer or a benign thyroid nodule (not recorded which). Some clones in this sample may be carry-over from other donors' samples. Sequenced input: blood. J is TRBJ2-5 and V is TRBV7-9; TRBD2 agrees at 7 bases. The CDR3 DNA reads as TGTGCCAGCAATGGCGGGAGAACGGAGACCCAGTACTTC. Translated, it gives CASNGGRTETQYF. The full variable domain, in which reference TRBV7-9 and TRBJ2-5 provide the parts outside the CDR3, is DTGVSQNPRHKITKRGQNVTFRCDPISEHNRLYWYRQTLGQGPEFLTYFQNEAQLEKSRLLSDRFSAERPKGSFSTLEIQRTEQGDSAMYLCASNGGRTETQYFGPGTRLLVL.